The 20 T cell receptor beta chains below all came from one sample that was sequenced in a study of vaccination and CD4 T cells after COVID-19. Cultured CD4+ T-cell DNA underwent Oncomine TCR Beta short-read sequencing. Extraction of genomic DNA was performed on cultured CD4+ T cells. TCRdb used MiXCR to reprocess the PCR reads, holding one entry per CDR3 protein. The data show around 9,300 distinct CDR3 sequences, with 38% seen just once and less than 30% held by the top ten. The antigens for these receptors are not known. The treatment was: roughly nine-day PBMC culture with coronavirus spike peptide pools or control peptides (ViraFEST assay). According to the study, CD4+ T cells from the unexposed donor were gathered ahead of the COVID-19 pandemic (2011-2018). Sample: CD4+ T cells from blood, cultured in vitro. The receptor set was obtained from a human donor in good health.

This rearrangement joins TRBV6-1 to TRBJ1-2; 7 bases are a match to TRBD1. Unmatched junction bases numbered 4, after V lost 7 bases and J lost 8 bases. CDR3 length equals 11 residues. The germline CDR1 and CDR2 sequences are MNHNS and SASEGT. CDR3 region: CASMAGGGYTF. The CDR3 coding sequence is TGTGCCAGCATGGCAGGGGGAGGCTACACCTTC.

The V call is TRBV7-9, the J call TRBJ1-3; TRBD1 agrees at 11 bases. The germline V gene has CDR1 SEHNR and CDR2 FQNEAQ (reference sequence). J was trimmed by 8 bases and V by 4 bases; bases with no gene match: 7. CDR3 length equals 15 residues. The CDR3 protein is CASSSSGTGGHTIYF. The CDR3 coding sequence is TGTGCCAGCAGCTCCTCCGGGACAGGGGGGCACACCATATATTTT.

The CDR3 sequence is CASSRGTGENQPQHF. CDR3 bases: TGTGCCAGTAGTCGCGGGACAGGGGAAAATCAGCCCCAGCATTTT. This chain uses TRBV19 with TRBJ1-5; 10 bases fit TRBD1. The J segment lost 4 bases and the V segment lost 5 bases, leaving 5 bases of the junction unmatched. Per the germline V gene, CDR1 is LNHDA and CDR2 is SQIVND (reference sequence). The CDR3 contains 15 residues.

This clonotype was seen a handful of times. The V and J genes are TRBV7-2 and TRBJ1-3; D is undetermined. Germline CDR1 SGHTA, CDR2 FQGNSA. The germline V and J ends were trimmed by 3 bases and 0 bases, with 6 bases remaining between them. The CDR3 has 14 amino acids. This chain's CDR3 is CASSFSGSGNTIYF. The CDR3 DNA follows: TGTGCCAGCAGCTTTAGCGGCTCTGGAAACACCATATATTTT.

V gene TRBV7-2 combines with J gene TRBJ1-6; 8 bases match TRBD1. The J segment lost 10 bases and the V segment lost 7 bases, leaving 6 bases of the junction unmatched. The germline V gene encodes CDR1 SGHTA and CDR2 FQGNSA. The CDR3 contains 13 residues. This CDR3 reads CASTGQGGSPLHF. CDR3 DNA sequence: TGTGCCAGCACCGGACAGGGAGGCTCACCCCTCCACTTT. The entire variable domain, with the rest obtained from reference TRBV7-2 and TRBJ1-6, is as follows: GAGVSQSPSNKVTEKGKDVELRCDPISGHTALYWYRQSLGQGLEFLIYFQGNSAPDKSGLPSDRFSAERTGGSVSTLTIQRTQQEDSAVYLCASTGQGGSPLHFGNGTRLTVT.

The chain carries TRBV25-1 and TRBJ1-5; D call uncertain. Germline V gives CDR1 MGHDK, CDR2 SYGVNS. This CDR3 has 15 amino acids. Trimming left V 6 bases short and J 2 bases short, with 14 bases between. DNA for the CDR3: TGTGCCAGCAGCCTTACCGCCGGAGGCAATCAGCCCCAGCATTTT. This encodes CASSLTAGGNQPQHF.

The V and J genes are TRBV6-1 and TRBJ2-3; the match to TRBD2 covers 15 bases. This CDR3 has 15 amino acids. Per germline, CDR1 MNHNS and CDR2 SASEGT. Trimming removed 10 bases from V and 5 bases from J; junction bases left unmatched: 7. CDR3 nucleotide sequence: TGTGCCACACAGGGACTAGCGGGAGGTGGAGATACGCAGTATTTT. Amino acid sequence: CATQGLAGGGDTQYF.

CDR3 protein: CSAREARGIGGETQYF. CDR3 DNA: TGCAGTGCTAGAGAAGCCAGGGGTATAGGCGGAGAGACCCAGTACTTC. The chain is built from TRBV20-1 and TRBJ2-5, with D tentatively TRBD1 (6 bases). CDR1 is DFQATT, CDR2 SNEGSKA, per germline (reference sequence). This CDR3 region has 16 residues. Trimming left V 0 bases short and J 4 bases short, with 18 bases between.

The rearrangement uses TRBV20-1 and TRBJ2-5; a possible D gene is TRBD2 (6 bases). This CDR3 has 15 amino acids. The V end was cut by 1 base, the J end by 1 base, with 13 bases between. Germline V CDR1 and CDR2: DFQATT, SNEGSKA (reference sequence). CDR3 DNA: TGCAGTGCTAGAGTCCTGCTTAGCGGCCAAGAGACCCAGTACTTC. Its protein is CSARVLLSGQETQYF.

The V and J genes are TRBV25-1 and TRBJ2-1; no firm D call. The V end was cut by 1 base, the J end by 4 bases, with 8 bases between. Germline CDR1 and CDR2: MGHDK and SYGVNS. The CDR3 sequence is 14 residues long. As DNA, the CDR3 is TGTGCCAGCAGTGAATCGACGGCATACAATGAGCAGTTCTTC. Translating it yields CASSESTAYNEQFF.

J is TRBJ1-4 and V is TRBV20-1; 7 positions agree with TRBD1. The CDR3 is 13 amino acids. Germline V CDR1 and CDR2: DFQATT, SNEGSKA (reference sequence). The junction had 6 bases not matched to a gene; V was cut back by 6 bases and J by 5 bases. DNA for the CDR3: TGCAGTGCAGAGACAGGGAGAAATGAAAAACTGTTTTTT. Translated, it gives CSAETGRNEKLFF.

This clonotype was seen a few times. V is TRBV7-8 and J is TRBJ1-1, with D perhaps matching TRBD1 (6 bases). Germline V gene data show CDR1 as SGHVS and CDR2 as FQNEAQ. V lost 3 bases to trimming and J lost 1 base, with 9 bases between them. The CDR3 loop spans 14 amino acids. CDR3 coding DNA: TGTGCCAGCAGCTTTCACAGGGAGAACACTGAAGCTTTCTTT. Translating it yields CASSFHRENTEAFF.

This clonotype was observed a few times. For the CDR3, the DNA is TGTGCCAGCAGTTTCCCCGCCGATAGCGGGACCCCCGAGACCCAGTACTTC. The encoded protein is CASSFPADSGTPETQYF. The chain uses TRBV27 and TRBJ2-5; 8 bases are a match to TRBD2. CDR3 length: 17 residues. Germline V CDR1 and CDR2: MNHEY, SMNVEV (reference sequence). V was pared by 3 bases and J by 5 bases, with 14 bases of the junction left unmatched.

CDR3 in amino acids: CAISDGGLAKNIQYF. The CDR3 DNA reads TGTGCCATCAGTGATGGCGGGCTAGCCAAAAACATTCAGTACTTC. The V gene is TRBV10-3, the J gene TRBJ2-4, with D possibly TRBD2 on 5 matching bases. V lost 3 bases to trimming and J lost 0 bases, with 9 bases between them. Germline V gene sequence: CDR1 ENHRY, CDR2 SYGVKD. The CDR3 length is 15 residues.

The V and J genes are TRBV28 and TRBJ2-5, with 9 bases lining up with TRBD2. Looked up from germline, CDR1 is MDHEN and CDR2 is SYDVKM. The V and J ends lost 4 bases and 7 bases, in that order; junction bases with no gene match: 13. There are 16 residues in the CDR3. CDR3 amino acids: CASSYSPRTSDPTQYF. The DNA for the CDR3 is TGTGCCAGCAGTTACTCTCCGCGGACTAGCGACCCGACCCAGTACTTC.

The chain has TRBV29-1 and TRBJ1-2; weak D call: TRBD1 (5 bases). This CDR3 spans 17 amino acids. V lost 4 bases and J lost 8, with 29 bases in between. Germline assignment: CDR1 SQVTM and CDR2 ANQGSEA. The CDR3, as DNA: TGCAGCGTTGGACGGGCCGCGGGTCCAGGGTCTGAAGGAGGCTACACCTTC. This translates into CSVGRAAGPGSEGGYTF.

The chain combines TRBV6-1 with TRBJ2-1, with TRBD2 matching 10 bases. V shed 6 bases and J 3 bases; nucleotides not matched to a gene: 14. The CDR3 spans 18 residues. Germline-derived CDR1 and CDR2 are MNHNS and SASEGT. The CDR3 DNA reads as TGTGCCAGCAGAACAATAAGGGGAGCTAGCGGGAGCTACAATGAGCAGTTCTTC. It codes for CASRTIRGASGSYNEQFF.

This chain uses TRBV11-2 with TRBJ2-5, with D perhaps TRBD1 (5 bases). There are 14 residues in the CDR3. CDR1 and CDR2 from the germline V gene are SGHAT and FQNNGV. Trimming took 1 base from V and 5 from J, leaving 11 bases between them. The CDR3 DNA sequence: TGTGCCAGCAGCTTAGGATGGGGCCGGGAGACCCAGTACTTC. Translation gives CASSLGWGRETQYF.

The CDR3: CASSMIGTSGSTQYF. The CDR3 region has the DNA TGTGCCAGCAGTATGATAGGGACTAGCGGTTCTACGCAGTATTTT. The gene calls are TRBV28 and TRBJ2-3, with 11 bases that match TRBD2. The V gene end was trimmed by 5 bases and the J gene end by 8 bases; junction bases not matched to a gene: 9. Per germline, CDR1 MDHEN and CDR2 SYDVKM. CDR3 size: 15 residues.

This clonotype was recorded a few times. This chain joins TRBV24-1 and TRBJ2-3, with 8 positions matching TRBD1. This CDR3 contains 20 residues. V lost 3 bases and J lost 5; bases outside the gene matches: 21. Germline-derived CDR1 and CDR2 are KGHDR and SFDVKD. In nucleotides, the CDR3 is TGTGCCACCAGTGATCCGTGGAAACAGGGGGGTCAGGCCACACGAGATACGCAGTATTTT. Its translation is CATSDPWKQGGQATRDTQYF.